Below are 24 T cell receptor beta chains sequenced from a single sample in a study of blood T cell repertoires in COVID-19. Sequencing was performed with immunoSEQ multiplex PCR; in TCRdb, only in-frame clones are kept and a portion is missing. The table lists 200,000 to 250,000 clones, around 87% of them singletons, with about 2.9% in the top ten. Material: peripheral blood. These receptors were taken from a woman aged 25 to 45 who had recovered from COVID-19.

This chain joins TRBV7-9 and TRBJ1-1; possibly TRBD1 for D (6 bases). V shed 5 bases and J shed 0 bases, with 16 bases lying between them. The germline V gene encodes CDR1 SEHNR and CDR2 FQNEAQ (reference sequence). The CDR3 is 16 residues long. CDR3 coding DNA: TGTGCCAGCAGCCAAGAGACAGGAGAAATGAACACTGAAGCTTTCTTT. This encodes CASSQETGEMNTEAFF.

The chain is built from TRBV5-1 and TRBJ2-1, with 11 bases identical to TRBD2. The length of the CDR3 is 17 residues. V lost 2 bases and J lost 7; bases outside the gene matches: 11. Germline V gene data show CDR1 as SGHRS and CDR2 as YFSETQ. CDR3 in DNA: TGCGCCAGCAGCTTCGGACTAGCGGGCCCTATAGGGAATGAGCAGTTCTTC. Translated, it gives CASSFGLAGPIGNEQFF.

The gene calls are TRBV4-1 and TRBJ1-2; possible D gene TRBD1, 6 bases. With 1 base removed from V and 2 bases from J, the gap between germline ends came to 11 bases. CDR1 is MGHRA, CDR2 YSYEKL, per germline. The CDR3 is made up of 15 amino acids. DNA for the CDR3: TGCGCCAGCAGCCAAGCGGTGGGGGCGAACTATGGCTACACCTTC. It translates to CASSQAVGANYGYTF.

The rearrangement links TRBV6-2 or TRBV6-3 to TRBJ2-3; 11 nucleotides line up with TRBD2. Germline V gives CDR1 MNHEY, CDR2 SVGEGT. The CDR3 totals 17 residues. V dropped 0 bases and J dropped 2; count of bases not matched to a gene: 4. The CDR3 sequence is CASSYSTSGDLTDTQYF. The CDR3, as DNA: TGTGCCAGCAGTTACTCGACTAGCGGGGACCTCACAGATACGCAGTATTTT.

The V gene is TRBV30, the J gene TRBJ1-2; unclear D gene. This CDR3 spans 13 amino acids. CDR1 is GTSNPN and CDR2 is SVGIG in the germline V gene (reference sequence). Trimming removed 3 bases from V and 2 bases from J, with 10 bases in between. CDR3 bases: TGTGCCTGGAGCGGAAATAGCAACTATGGCTACACCTTC. As protein: CAWSGNSNYGYTF.

V gene TRBV7-6 combines with J gene TRBJ2-1; 9 bases match TRBD2. The V gene end was trimmed by 5 bases and the J gene end by 8 bases; junction bases not matched to a gene: 16. From germline, CDR1 is SGHVS and CDR2 FNYEAQ. This CDR3 contains 17 residues. Here the CDR3 reads CASSPPVGRGGRYEQFF. The CDR3, as DNA: TGTGCCAGCAGCCCCCCCGTGGGGCGGGGGGGCCGGTATGAGCAGTTCTTC.

The table lists this clone with a count of one. The chain recombines TRBV3-1 (or the pseudogene TRBV3-2) with TRBJ2-1; D unresolved. Between the trimmed V and J ends, which lost 0 bases and 4 bases, there was a span of 7 bases. The CDR3 contains 14 residues. Germline values: CDR1 LGHDT, CDR2 YNNKEL (reference sequence). The CDR3 protein is CASSQENRYNEQFF. DNA for the CDR3: TGTGCCAGCAGCCAAGAGAACAGATACAATGAGCAGTTCTTC.

This chain uses TRBV18 with TRBJ1-2; D possibly corresponds to TRBD1 (6 bases). The V end was cut by 1 base, the J end by 8 bases, with 20 bases between. CDR3 length: 16 residues. CDR1 KGHSH and CDR2 LQKENI come from the germline V gene. CDR3 sequence: CASSPLWDTSMGGYTF. CDR3 DNA sequence: TGTGCCAGCTCACCACTTTGGGACACCTCTATGGGAGGCTACACCTTC.

The CDR3 nucleotides read TGTGCCAGCAGTTTAGGTCAGGGAATACAATATTTT. Translated, it gives CASSLGQGIQYF. This chain uses TRBV12-3 or TRBV12-4 with TRBJ1-3, with D possibly matching TRBD1 (5 bases). This CDR3 is built from 12 residues. The V and J ends lost 1 base and 15 bases respectively, with 13 bases between them.

The rearrangement uses TRBV19 and TRBJ2-3, with TRBD2 matching over 7 bases. This CDR3 comprises 14 residues. Looked up from germline, CDR1 is LNHDA and CDR2 is SQIVND (reference sequence). After removal of 6 bases from V and 6 bases from J, the junction contained 9 bases not matched to a gene. CDR3 sequence: CASRGGFWADTQYF. The CDR3 DNA reads as TGTGCCAGTAGGGGAGGGTTTTGGGCTGATACGCAGTATTTT.

The rearrangement uses TRBV2 and TRBJ2-1; 7 nucleotides agree with TRBD2. Germline CDR1 and CDR2: SNHLY and FYNNEI. This CDR3 spans 13 amino acids. V lost 5 bases, J lost 6 bases, and 4 bases stayed unmatched. The CDR3 DNA follows: TGTGCCAGCAGTTTCCTAGCGGCCAATGAGCAGTTCTTC. Protein: CASSFLAANEQFF.

The rearrangement joins TRBV19 to TRBJ1-1; D is uncertain. The CDR3 consists of 13 residues. Germline V gene lookup returns CDR1 LNHDA and CDR2 SQIVND (reference sequence). The germline V and J ends were trimmed by 9 bases and 7 bases, with 18 bases remaining between them. CDR3 DNA sequence: TGTGCCAGCTATGAGGGCAGAAAATTTGAAGCTTTCTTT. Its translation is CASYEGRKFEAFF.

The rearrangement joins TRBV19 to TRBJ2-5; weak D call: TRBD2 (6 bases). The CDR3 is 13 residues long. Germline assignment: CDR1 LNHDA and CDR2 SQIVND (reference sequence). The V end was cut by 1 base, the J end by 5 bases, with 8 bases between. The CDR3 coding sequence is TGTGCCAGTAGTATAGGGGAGGAGGAGACCCAGTACTTC. This gives the protein CASSIGEEETQYF.

The genes are TRBV6-5 and TRBJ1-3; D is uncertain. With 0 bases removed from V and 0 bases from J, the gap between germline ends came to 9 bases. CDR1 is MNHEY and CDR2 is SVGAGI in the germline V gene. CDR3 length: 16 residues. CDR3 sequence reads: CASSYSAGPSGNTIYF. Here the CDR3 DNA reads TGTGCCAGCAGTTACTCGGCAGGCCCCTCTGGAAACACCATATATTTT.

This chain joins TRBV5-5 and TRBJ1-2, with 8 bases matching TRBD1. From germline, CDR1 is SGHKS and CDR2 YYEKEE (reference sequence). The J segment lost 4 bases and the V segment lost 3 bases, leaving 8 bases of the junction unmatched. CDR3 length: 15 residues. In DNA form, the CDR3 reads TGTGCCAGCAGCTACTCAACAGGGGGGAGCTATGGCTACACCTTC. Translating it yields CASSYSTGGSYGYTF.

The chain has TRBV15 and TRBJ1-5, with D possibly being TRBD1 (6 bases). CDR1 is LNHNV and CDR2 is YYDKDF in the germline V gene (reference sequence). The CDR3 sequence is 15 residues long. V was shortened by 4 bases and J by 4 bases, with 14 bases between the two germline ends. CDR3 sequence reads: CATSIDRSSNQPQHF. The CDR3 DNA follows: TGTGCCACCAGCATTGACAGGAGTTCTAATCAGCCCCAGCATTTT.

J is TRBJ1-4 and V is TRBV2; D might be TRBD1 (6 bases). The CDR3 length is 14 residues. Germline V lookup: CDR1 SNHLY, CDR2 FYNNEI. The V end lost 4 bases, the J end lost 8 bases, and 14 bases lay between the germline ends. The CDR3 reads CASSAGGPWEKLFF. For the CDR3, the DNA is TGTGCCAGCAGTGCGGGGGGGCCGTGGGAAAAACTGTTTTTT. The full variable domain, rest sourced from reference TRBV2 and TRBJ1-4, is EPEVTQTPSHQVTQMGQEVILRCVPISNHLYFYWYRQILGQKVEFLVSFYNNEISEKSEIFDDQFSVERPDGSNFTLKIRSTKLEDSAMYFCASSAGGPWEKLFFGSGTQLSVL.

This sequence joins TRBV19 and TRBJ2-2; 8 bases match TRBD1. Germline CDR1 reads LNHDA; CDR2 reads SQIVND (reference sequence). V trimming: 6 bases; J trimming: 2 bases; junction bases outside the gene matches: 5. The CDR3 extends over 15 amino acids. In DNA, the CDR3 is TGTGCCAGTAGGCCGACAGGGGCAAACACCGGGGAGCTGTTTTTT. It yields the protein CASRPTGANTGELFF.

The chain combines TRBV7-2 with TRBJ2-5, with D possibly matching TRBD1 (7 bases). Trimming removed 8 bases from V and 2 bases from J, with 18 bases in between. The germline gives CDR1 SGHTA, CDR2 FQGNSA. This CDR3 is 15 amino acids long. In nucleotides, the CDR3 is TGTGCCAGCTCCAGGGGGGCTAGCCTTCAAGAGACCCAGTACTTC. Amino acids: CASSRGASLQETQYF. The variable domain in full, completed from reference TRBV7-2 and TRBJ2-5, reads GAGVSQSPSNKVTEKGKDVELRCDPISGHTALYWYRQSLGQGLEFLIYFQGNSAPDKSGLPSDRFSAERTGGSVSTLTIQRTQQEDSAVYLCASSRGASLQETQYFGPGTRLLVL.

This clone was observed a single time. The CDR3 coding sequence is TGCGCCAGCAGCTTGAACGACCTTGCGGTCTATGGCTACACCTTC. It translates to CASSLNDLAVYGYTF. The chain couples TRBV5-1 to TRBJ1-2; no reliable D call. Trimming cost V 1 base and J 4 bases, with 14 bases left between them. Looked up from germline, CDR1 is SGHRS and CDR2 is YFSETQ. The CDR3 sequence is 15 residues long.

The chain recombines TRBV13 with TRBJ1-2; TRBD1 is a possible D gene (6 bases). The ends were cut back, 4 bases at V and 4 bases at J, with 10 bases in the middle. CDR3 length: 13 amino acids. CDR1 and CDR2 (germline): PRHDT, FYEKMQ (reference sequence). The CDR3 is CASSYRDPYGYTF. The DNA of the CDR3 is TGTGCCAGCAGCTACAGGGATCCCTATGGCTACACCTTC.

The chain links TRBV9 to TRBJ2-5; possible D gene TRBD2, 7 bases. The length of the CDR3 is 14 residues. CDR1 is SGDLS, CDR2 YYNGEE, per germline. V was trimmed by 7 bases and J by 5 bases, leaving 18 bases between them. CDR3 sequence (DNA): TGTGCCAGCGGCCGCGGGGGCCCTAAGGAGACCCAGTACTTC. It specifies CASGRGGPKETQYF.

The chain links TRBV5-4 to TRBJ2-5; tentative D call: TRBD2 (5 bases). The CDR3 is 16 amino acids. Trimming stripped 1 base from V and 4 bases from J, with 17 bases between. Germline loops: CDR1 SGHNT, CDR2 YYREEE (reference sequence). Written as DNA, the CDR3 is TGTGCCAGCAGCTTGTTCGTTGAACTAGGCGGAGAGACCCAGTACTTC. Protein: CASSLFVELGGETQYF.

The chain carries TRBV19 and TRBJ2-1; 9 bases line up with TRBD1. The length of the CDR3 is 15 residues. Trimming at V came to 5 bases and at J to 2 bases, leaving 4 bases not matched to a gene. Germline V gives CDR1 LNHDA, CDR2 SQIVND (reference sequence). As DNA, the CDR3 is TGTGCCAGTAGTTTGTACAGGGGGCCCTACAATGAGCAGTTCTTC. Amino acids: CASSLYRGPYNEQFF.